These T cell receptor beta chains were read from a single sample in a study of beta chain features in type 1 diabetes. Clones were read by immunoSEQ multiplex PCR, and TCRdb kept only the in-frame ones, dropping some. This table holds 15,000 to 20,000 clones, 40% to 60% found once. Material: stem cell memory CD4+ T cells from blood. The receptor source for this set is a man between 18 and 29 years old in good health. Each CDR3 is given with its conserved first and last residue. D genes are given only for firm matches. For some rows the clone size is stated as once, few or many, or as a class when expanded; others skip it.

v_gene	j_gene	d_gene	abundance	CDR3aa	CDR3nt
TRBV4-3	TRBJ2-1	TRBD2	few	CASSQGTSGIGEQFF	TGCGCCAGCAGCCAGGGGACTAGCGGGATTGGAGAGCAGTTCTTC
TRBV25-1	TRBJ2-2	TRBD1	few	CASSEFGGQGNTGELFF	TGTGCCAGCAGTGAATTTGGGGGACAGGGGAACACCGGGGAGCTGTTTTTT
TRBV7-9	TRBJ2-5	TRBD2	few	CASSLDGGQETQYF	TGTGCCAGCAGCTTAGACGGGGGGCAAGAGACCCAGTACTTC
TRBV7-2	TRBJ2-3	TRBD2	-	CASSLTWGGGGARDTQYF	TGTGCCAGCAGCTTAACATGGGGTGGCGGGGGGGCCAGAGATACGCAGTATTTT
TRBV5-4	TRBJ2-1	TRBD2	-	CASSQKAASGIYNEQFF	TGTGCCAGCAGCCAAAAGGCGGCTAGCGGGATCTACAATGAGCAGTTCTTC
TRBV18	TRBJ2-1	-	-	CASSPTRDEQFF	TGTGCCAGCTCACCCACTAGGGATGAGCAGTTCTTC
TRBV29-1	TRBJ2-1	TRBD1	few	CSVEAGTGYNEQFF	TGCAGCGTTGAAGCCGGGACAGGATACAATGAGCAGTTCTTC
TRBV4-3	TRBJ1-1	TRBD1	few	CASSQEGTGKAEAFF	TGCGCCAGCAGCCAAGAAGGGACAGGGAAGGCTGAAGCTTTCTTT
TRBV7-2	TRBJ2-1	TRBD2	few	CASSSPAGTSGFNEQFF	TGTGCCAGCAGCTCCCCGGCCGGGACTAGCGGGTTCAATGAGCAGTTCTTC
TRBV28	TRBJ2-7	TRBD1	few	CASRLSGTGGGEEYF	TGTGCCAGCAGACTTTCCGGGACAGGGGGCGGTGAGGAGTACTTC
TRBV30	TRBJ1-2	-	-	CAWVPIRGRVNGYTF	TGTGCCTGGGTTCCCATACGGGGTCGGGTTAATGGCTACACCTTC
TRBV10-3	TRBJ2-1	TRBD2	-	CAIAVAGGSYEQFF	TGTGCCATCGCTGTAGCGGGAGGGAGCTATGAGCAGTTCTTC
TRBV7-3	TRBJ2-2	TRBD1	-	CASSWDRMNTGELFF	TGTGCCAGCAGCTGGGACAGGATGAACACCGGGGAGCTGTTTTTT
TRBV29-1	TRBJ1-5	-	-	CSVVPSGNQPQHF	TGCAGCGTTGTGCCCTCGGGGAATCAGCCCCAGCATTTT
TRBV18	TRBJ2-1	TRBD1	-	CASSPGQGVGYEQFF	TGTGCCAGCTCACCGGGACAGGGAGTGGGGTATGAGCAGTTCTTC
TRBV2	TRBJ1-5	-	-	CASSPGLNQPQHF	TGTGCCAGCAGCCCGGGACTTAATCAGCCCCAGCATTTT